This entry features one T cell receptor (beta chain) sequence. The V end lost 1 base, the J end lost 2 bases, and 10 bases lay between the germline ends. Germline V gene lookup returns CDR1 LNHNV and CDR2 YYDKDF (reference sequence). The CDR3 sequence is 15 residues long. These data come from a study of T-cell reconstitution after alpha-beta-depleted transplantation in children. TCRbeta library preparation incorporated unique molecular identifiers. TCRdb redid the calling of the PCR reads with MiXCR, one entry per CDR3 protein. The table has approximately 230,000 distinct CDR3 sequences, roughly a quarter seen once.

The V gene is TRBV15, the J gene TRBJ2-3; TRBD1 might be the D (6 bases). The clonotype originates from a girl aged 2 to 10 with Fanconi anemia, due to receive a stem cell transplant. This specimen consisted of PBMCs, obtained before TCRalphabeta/CD19-depleted stem cell transplant. The CDR3 DNA reads as TGTGCCACCAGCAGAGGGGACACCCTCACAGATACGCAGTATTTT. Translated, it gives CATSRGDTLTDTQYF.